This T cell receptor beta chain was observed in a study of shared clonotypes between healthy human individuals. Generated by immunoSEQ multiplex PCR, the TCRdb table keeps only in-frame clones and is missing some. Here the sample spans 550,000 to 600,000 clones, roughly 79% being singletons. CDR1 is SGHTA, CDR2 FQGNSA, per germline. V was shortened by 3 bases and J by 2 bases, with 11 bases between the two germline ends. This CDR3 spans 14 amino acids. The receptor comes from a woman aged 40 to 50 in good health. Some clones in this sample may be carry-over from other donors' samples. This chain joins TRBV7-2 and TRBJ2-7; D is possibly TRBD2 (5 bases). Sequences were obtained from PBMCs. The CDR3 protein is CASSFSALTYEQYF. The DNA for the CDR3 is TGTGCCAGCAGCTTTAGCGCTCTTACCTACGAGCAGTACTTC.